The 21 T cell receptor beta chains below all came from one sample that was sequenced in a study of OX40 agonist ivuxolimab in advanced cancers. Assay: immunoSEQ multiplex PCR; the TCRdb copy retains only in-frame clones and omits some. The sample gives 45,000 to 75,000 clones, around 79% of which show up once; about 1% is in the top ten. Sequencing was performed on CD4+ or CD8+ T cells sorted from blood, taken in a trial of the OX40 agonist ivuxolimab. These receptors were taken from an adult with an advanced solid tumor such as melanoma, head and neck, liver or kidney cancer.

J is TRBJ2-5 and V is TRBV5-1, with D perhaps TRBD1 (6 bases). Germline V CDR1 and CDR2: SGHRS, YFSETQ. Trimming shortened V by 7 bases and J by 2 bases, and 15 bases separated the two germline ends. CDR3 length: 14 residues. The CDR3 nucleotides read TGCGCCAGCGGACTGGGACACGGTCAAGAGACCCAGTACTTC. Translated: CASGLGHGQETQYF.

The chain employs TRBV28 and TRBJ2-2; 8 nucleotides align to TRBD1. Per germline, CDR1 MDHEN and CDR2 SYDVKM. This CDR3 has 14 residues. Unmatched junction bases numbered 5, after V lost 2 bases and J lost 9 bases. The CDR3 region is CASSLSQGAWELFF. The CDR3 DNA reads TGTGCCAGCAGTTTAAGCCAGGGGGCCTGGGAGCTGTTTTTT.

This rearrangement joins TRBV29-1 to TRBJ2-7, with 9 positions matching TRBD1. The CDR3 is made up of 13 amino acids. The V gene end was trimmed by 2 bases and the J gene end by 3 bases; junction bases not matched to a gene: 2. Germline loops: CDR1 SQVTM, CDR2 ANQGSEA. This CDR3 reads CSVEPDRGYEQYF. CDR3 in DNA: TGCAGCGTTGAACCGGACAGGGGCTACGAGCAGTACTTC.

The chain's CDR3 is CASSYSIGGSTDTQYF. CDR3 DNA: TGTGCCAGCAGTTACTCGATAGGAGGGAGCACAGATACGCAGTATTTT. This chain links TRBV6-6 with TRBJ2-3, with D possibly TRBD2 on 6 matching bases. The CDR3 loop spans 16 amino acids. The V end lost 0 bases, the J end lost 0 bases, and 10 bases lay between the germline ends. Germline V lookup: CDR1 MNHNY, CDR2 SVGAGI (reference sequence).

This chain joins TRBV7-9 and TRBJ2-1; 7 bases fit TRBD1. CDR1 is SEHNR and CDR2 is FQNEAQ in the germline V gene (reference sequence). The length of the CDR3 is 13 residues. Unmatched junction bases numbered 2, after V lost 5 bases and J lost 4 bases. The CDR3 nucleotides read TGTGCCAGCAGCGAGGGACAGTACAATGAGCAGTTCTTC. Translating it yields CASSEGQYNEQFF.

The J gene is TRBJ2-5, the V gene TRBV13, with D perhaps matching TRBD1 or TRBD2 (5 bases each). Trimming pared 5 bases from V and 3 bases from J, leaving 13 bases between. CDR3 length equals 14 residues. Germline CDR1 is PRHDT and CDR2 is FYEKMQ (reference sequence). CDR3 protein: CASSRDLHEETQYF. The CDR3, as DNA: TGTGCCAGCAGCCGGGACCTCCATGAAGAGACCCAGTACTTC.

This clone was seen a handful of times. This chain links TRBV10-3 with TRBJ2-2; 7 nucleotides match TRBD1. Germline V gene sequence: CDR1 ENHRY, CDR2 SYGVKD. This CDR3 region has 15 residues. Losses at the gene ends were 5 bases for V and 1 base for J; bases not matched to a gene: 4. The CDR3 DNA reads TGTGCCATCAGTAGACAGGGCATGAACACCGGGGAGCTGTTTTTT. It specifies CAISRQGMNTGELFF.

The chain carries TRBV2 and TRBJ2-7, with TRBD1 as a possible D gene (5 bases). Trimming removed 6 bases from V and 6 bases from J, with 18 bases in between. CDR1 and CDR2 (germline): SNHLY, FYNNEI. This CDR3 has 14 amino acids. CDR3 sequence: CASSDLVGAFEQYF. In DNA form, the CDR3 reads TGTGCCAGCAGCGATCTGGTTGGGGCGTTCGAGCAGTACTTC. The whole variable domain, filled in from reference TRBV2 and TRBJ2-7, reads EPEVTQTPSHQVTQMGQEVILRCVPISNHLYFYWYRQILGQKVEFLVSFYNNEISEKSEIFDDQFSVERPDGSNFTLKIRSTKLEDSAMYFCASSDLVGAFEQYFGPGTRLTVT.

This clone was picked up a small number of times. The rearrangement links TRBV11-2 to TRBJ2-1, with 12 bases matching TRBD2. The CDR3 spans 16 residues. CDR1 is SGHAT and CDR2 is FQNNGV in the germline V gene. V was pared by 5 bases and J by 8 bases, with 10 bases of the junction left unmatched. CDR3 sequence: CASSEPGLAGSDEQFF. For the CDR3, the DNA is TGTGCCAGCAGCGAACCGGGACTAGCGGGTTCCGATGAGCAGTTCTTC.

This clone was found once. The rearrangement links TRBV30 to TRBJ2-1, with 9 bases fitting TRBD1. The CDR3 runs to 15 residues. Germline CDR1 reads GTSNPN; CDR2 reads SVGIG (reference sequence). Losses at the gene ends were 1 base for V and 4 bases for J; bases not matched to a gene: 5. The CDR3 protein is CAWSAQQGAYNEQFF. CDR3 nucleotide sequence: TGTGCCTGGAGTGCGCAACAGGGGGCTTACAATGAGCAGTTCTTC.

The V gene is TRBV4-2, the J gene TRBJ2-7; maybe TRBD1 (6 bases). V lost 0 bases and J 3 bases, leaving 12 bases between the germline ends. Germline loops: CDR1 LGHNA, CDR2 YNFKEQ. The CDR3 loop spans 15 amino acids. The DNA of the CDR3 is TGTGCCAGCAGCCAAGATCTAGGACAGTACTACGAGCAGTACTTC. It encodes CASSQDLGQYYEQYF.

This rearrangement joins TRBV6-5 to TRBJ1-6, with no clear D. This CDR3 contains 14 residues. The V end was cut by 6 bases, the J end by 0 bases, with 6 bases between. Germline assignment: CDR1 MNHEY and CDR2 SVGAGI. Here the CDR3 DNA reads TGTGCCAGCAGGAGGAGCTCCTATAATTCACCCCTCCACTTT. Translation: CASRRSSYNSPLHF.

This clone has just one count. The chain has TRBV5-5 and TRBJ2-1; 12 bases map to TRBD1. The CDR3 has 15 residues. Germline assignment: CDR1 SGHKS and CDR2 YYEKEE (reference sequence). With 4 bases clipped from V and 7 bases from J, the junction kept 6 bases outside the gene matches. CDR3 sequence reads: CASSPGQGAWNEQFF. DNA for the CDR3: TGTGCCAGCAGCCCGGGACAGGGGGCATGGAATGAGCAGTTCTTC.

This chain joins TRBV20-1 and TRBJ2-3, with unresolved D. The CDR3 contains 11 residues. V lost 3 bases and J lost 4, with 5 bases in between. Germline values: CDR1 DFQATT, CDR2 SNEGSKA (reference sequence). The CDR3 coding sequence is TGCAGTGCTAGGACCCCAGATACGCAGTATTTT. It encodes CSARTPDTQYF.

The chain carries TRBV28 and TRBJ2-7; 9 bases line up with TRBD1. The CDR3 consists of 14 residues. The germline V gene encodes CDR1 MDHEN and CDR2 SYDVKM. Trimming at V came to 6 bases and at J to 4 bases, leaving 7 bases not matched to a gene. The CDR3 DNA follows: TGTGCCAGCAGCCCTACAGGGGGCAGTTACGAGCAGTACTTC. Translation: CASSPTGGSYEQYF.

The rearrangement joins TRBV30 to TRBJ1-4; 9 nucleotides agree with TRBD1. CDR1 is GTSNPN and CDR2 is SVGIG in the germline V gene (reference sequence). Unmatched junction bases numbered 3, after V lost 3 bases and J lost 4 bases. The CDR3 is made up of 14 amino acids. The CDR3 region is CAWRNRGHNEKLFF. CDR3 DNA sequence: TGTGCCTGGAGGAACAGGGGGCATAATGAAAAACTGTTTTTT. Using reference TRBV30 and TRBJ1-4 for the parts outside the CDR3, the full variable domain is SQTIHQWPATLVQPVGSPLSLECTVEGTSNPNLYWYRQAAGRGLQLLFYSVGIGQISSEVPQNLSASRPQDRQFILSSKKLLLSDSGFYLCAWRNRGHNEKLFFGSGTQLSVL.

This chain links TRBV7-9 with TRBJ2-7; no reliable D call. CDR1 and CDR2 (germline): SEHNR, FQNEAQ (reference sequence). The germline V and J ends were trimmed by 2 bases and 10 bases, with 9 bases remaining between them. This CDR3 is 11 amino acids long. This CDR3 reads CASSLSTFQYF. The CDR3 DNA is TGTGCCAGCAGCTTATCTACATTCCAGTACTTC.

V and J are TRBV30 and TRBJ2-7; maybe TRBD1 (6 bases). The germline V gene has CDR1 GTSNPN and CDR2 SVGIG (reference sequence). CDR3 length equals 14 residues. V was trimmed by 4 bases and J by 3 bases, leaving 16 bases between them. The CDR3 DNA reads TGTGCCTGGAAGTTCCCGGACAGTTTCTACGAGCAGTACTTC. Protein product: CAWKFPDSFYEQYF.

This sequence joins TRBV5-1 and TRBJ1-2, with D tentatively TRBD1 (6 bases). There are 14 residues in the CDR3. Germline-derived CDR1 and CDR2 are SGHRS and YFSETQ. V was shortened by 2 bases and J by 3 bases, with 11 bases between the two germline ends. In DNA, the CDR3 is TGCGCCAGCAGCTTTTCAGGGGAACACTATGGCTACACCTTC. This translates into CASSFSGEHYGYTF.

The sample holds many counts of this clone. The V gene is TRBV7-9, the J gene TRBJ2-7; no clear D gene. In germline, CDR1 is SEHNR, CDR2 FQNEAQ (reference sequence). Trimming removed 5 bases at V and 5 bases at J, with 16 bases between. The CDR3 runs to 14 residues. CDR3 amino acids: CASSASFSSDEQYF. Written as DNA, the CDR3 is TGTGCCAGCAGCGCCTCTTTCAGTAGTGACGAGCAGTACTTC.

The rearrangement links TRBV19 to TRBJ2-5; 10 bases line up with TRBD2. From germline, CDR1 is LNHDA and CDR2 SQIVND (reference sequence). This CDR3 is built from 16 residues. Germline trimming cut 7 bases from V and 5 bases from J; bases unmatched to any gene: 13. The CDR3 spells CASTKRAGGPGETQYF. In DNA form, the CDR3 reads TGTGCCAGTACCAAGCGAGCGGGAGGGCCAGGGGAGACCCAGTACTTC.